The 26 T cell receptor beta chains below come from one sample, sequenced in a study of cytomegalovirus exposure and HLA in healthy donors. The PCR employed 60 Vbeta primers together with 13 Jbeta primers. The repertoire was sequenced with immunoSEQ multiplex PCR; TCRdb's copy has only in-frame clones and lacks some. There are about 160,000 clones in the sample; over 60% occur only once, and approximately 3% lies in the top ten. The sample comprised PBMCs. Receptors were obtained from a woman aged 25 to 39 in good health and CMV-seronegative.

The chain couples TRBV27 to TRBJ1-3, with no clear D. CDR3 size: 12 residues. With 8 bases removed from V and 3 bases from J, the gap between germline ends came to 8 bases. Germline CDR1 reads MNHEY; CDR2 reads SMNVEV (reference sequence). The CDR3 bases are TGTGCCAGCGGGGAGAATGGAAACACCATATATTTT. Translation: CASGENGNTIYF.

This clone was found once. V gene TRBV6-6 combines with J gene TRBJ1-2; D not certain. Germline V gene lookup returns CDR1 MNHNY and CDR2 SVGAGI (reference sequence). V was clipped by 8 bases and J by 5 bases, with 9 bases between them. This CDR3 has 11 amino acids. Here the CDR3 DNA reads TGTGCCAGCGGCGAGCGGTATGGCTACACCTTC. Translation: CASGERYGYTF.

V is TRBV10-3 and J is TRBJ2-2; D may be TRBD1 (6 bases). CDR1 is ENHRY, CDR2 SYGVKD, per germline. V lost 8 bases and J 4 bases, leaving 20 bases between the germline ends. The CDR3 is made up of 16 amino acids. DNA of the CDR3: TGTGCCATCGCGAGGGACACCCCTTCCAGCACCGGGGAGCTGTTTTTT. Amino acid sequence: CAIARDTPSSTGELFF.

In DNA, the CDR3 is TGTGCCAGCAGCTTTGGCGGGATAGCTGGCTACGAGCAGTACTTC. Translating it yields CASSFGGIAGYEQYF. V usage is TRBV7-2 and J usage is TRBJ2-7; tentatively, D is TRBD2 (6 bases). The germline V gene encodes CDR1 SGHTA and CDR2 FQGNSA. The CDR3 sequence is 15 residues long. V dropped 3 bases and J dropped 3 bases, with 15 bases sitting between them.

This clone was seen more than once but under ten times. The chain carries TRBV15 and TRBJ1-1; D is unresolved. The V end lost 3 bases, the J end lost 8 bases, and 16 bases lay between the germline ends. Germline CDR1 LNHNV, CDR2 YYDKDF (reference sequence). This CDR3 is 14 amino acids long. This chain's CDR3 is CATSSSREYLEAFF. Here the CDR3 DNA reads TGTGCCACCAGCAGCAGCCGGGAGTACCTCGAAGCTTTCTTT. The whole variable domain, remainder taken from reference TRBV15 and TRBJ1-1, is DAMVIQNPRYQVTQFGKPVTLSCSQTLNHNVMYWYQQKSSQAPKLLFHYYDKDFNNEADTPDNFQSRRPNTSFCFLDIRSPGLGDTAMYLCATSSSREYLEAFFGQGTRLTVV.

The rearrangement joins TRBV6-1 to TRBJ2-7, with 7 bases matching TRBD1. The CDR3 extends over 13 amino acids. V shed 3 bases and J 2 bases; nucleotides not matched to a gene: 1. The germline V gene has CDR1 MNHNS and CDR2 SASEGT. CDR3 protein: CASSDGTAYEQYF. The CDR3 coding sequence is TGTGCCAGCAGTGATGGGACAGCCTACGAGCAGTACTTC.

This chain links TRBV11-1 with TRBJ2-1; 12 nucleotides agree with TRBD2. The CDR3 is 17 residues long. J lost 4 bases, V lost 5 bases, and 9 bases had no gene match. Germline CDR1 is SGHAT and CDR2 is FQDESV (reference sequence). For the CDR3, the DNA is TGTGCCAGCAGCCGACACGGACTAGCGGGGATATACAATGAGCAGTTCTTC. This codes for CASSRHGLAGIYNEQFF.

V usage is TRBV2 and J usage is TRBJ2-7, with TRBD2 as a possible D gene (6 bases). V lost 4 bases, J lost 1 base, and 11 bases lay in between. Germline-derived CDR1 and CDR2 are SNHLY and FYNNEI. The CDR3 runs to 14 residues. The CDR3 loop reads CASSVDSGSYEQYF. DNA for the CDR3: TGTGCCAGCAGTGTGGATAGCGGTTCCTACGAGCAGTACTTC.

The chain joins TRBV2 to TRBJ1-3, with D unresolved. The ends were cut back, 6 bases at V and 0 bases at J, with 3 bases in the middle. The CDR3 extends over 12 amino acids. Germline V gene sequence: CDR1 SNHLY, CDR2 FYNNEI. The CDR3 nucleotides are TGTGCCAGCAGCCTCTCTGGAAACACCATATATTTT. Its protein product is CASSLSGNTIYF.

The genes are TRBV2 and TRBJ2-2; D is unclear. V lost 2 bases to trimming and J lost 4 bases, with 8 bases between them. The CDR3 spans 14 residues. CDR1 is SNHLY, CDR2 FYNNEI, per germline. The CDR3 coding sequence is TGTGCCAGCAGTGAACTGGCGGCCACCGGGGAGCTGTTTTTT. It codes for CASSELAATGELFF.

CDR3 nucleotide sequence: TGTGCCAGCAGCACCGGTATGGCAGGGGAGACCCAGTACTTC. Translated: CASSTGMAGETQYF. The rearrangement links TRBV13 to TRBJ2-5; maybe TRBD1 (5 bases). The CDR3 is made up of 14 amino acids. Germline-derived CDR1 and CDR2 are PRHDT and FYEKMQ (reference sequence). The germline V and J ends were trimmed by 5 bases and 5 bases, with 15 bases remaining between them.

The chain is built from TRBV25-1 and TRBJ1-1; D unclear. Germline-derived CDR1 and CDR2 are MGHDK and SYGVNS. The CDR3 has 16 residues. V was shortened by 4 bases and J by 3 bases, with 18 bases between the two germline ends. The CDR3 coding sequence is TGTGCCAGCAGTGCCTGGGTCGGCGGGGTGTACACTGAAGCTTTCTTT. It yields the protein CASSAWVGGVYTEAFF.

DNA for the CDR3: TGTGCCAGCAGTGTTTTGGCAGCTGGAAACACCATATATTTT. It yields the protein CASSVLAAGNTIYF. The rearrangement uses TRBV2 and TRBJ1-3; no reliable D call. V was trimmed by 4 bases and J by 2 bases, leaving 9 bases between them. This CDR3 is 14 amino acids long. CDR1 is SNHLY, CDR2 FYNNEI, per germline.

The rearrangement joins TRBV15 to TRBJ2-5; D may be TRBD2 (5 bases). Trimming shortened V by 2 bases and J by 4 bases, and 8 bases separated the two germline ends. This CDR3 region has 13 residues. Germline CDR1 is LNHNV and CDR2 is YYDKDF (reference sequence). CDR3 sequence reads: CATSRLGGETQYF. The CDR3, as DNA: TGTGCCACCAGCAGACTCGGAGGAGAGACCCAGTACTTC.

This sequence joins TRBV7-9 and TRBJ2-2; weak D call: TRBD1 (5 bases). CDR1 is SEHNR, CDR2 FQNEAQ, per germline (reference sequence). The V and J ends lost 3 bases and 9 bases respectively, with 8 bases between them. The length of the CDR3 is 12 residues. The CDR3: CASSFQGRELFF. CDR3 in DNA: TGTGCCAGCAGCTTCCAGGGAAGGGAGCTGTTTTTT.

This clone was found a few times. The chain joins TRBV28 to TRBJ1-6; 7 positions match TRBD1. The trim removed 6 bases at V and 7 bases at J, leaving 6 bases unmatched. This CDR3 region has 14 residues. Germline CDR1 and CDR2: MDHEN and SYDVKM. This CDR3 reads CASRRQGMNSPLHF. CDR3 bases: TGTGCCAGCAGGAGACAGGGTATGAATTCACCCCTCCACTTT.

In this sample, this clone turned up a few times. V gene TRBV7-2 combines with J gene TRBJ2-3, with 7 bases fitting TRBD1. The germline V gene has CDR1 SGHTA and CDR2 FQGNSA. V gave up 4 bases and J gave up 0 bases; unmatched junction bases: 4. The CDR3 totals 15 residues. The CDR3 is CASSSDRASTDTQYF. The CDR3 nucleotides read TGTGCCAGCAGCTCCGACAGGGCTAGCACAGATACGCAGTATTTT.

V gene TRBV7-2 combines with J gene TRBJ1-5, with no clear D. The V end was cut by 5 bases, the J end by 0 bases, with 11 bases between. This CDR3 contains 15 residues. CDR1 SGHTA and CDR2 FQGNSA come from the germline V gene. In DNA, the CDR3 is TGTGCCAGCAGCCCCCCTGTTTATAGCAATCAGCCCCAGCATTTT. This encodes CASSPPVYSNQPQHF. The whole variable domain, remainder taken from reference TRBV7-2 and TRBJ1-5, is GAGVSQSPSNKVTEKGKDVELRCDPISGHTALYWYRQSLGQGLEFLIYFQGNSAPDKSGLPSDRFSAERTGGSVSTLTIQRTQQEDSAVYLCASSPPVYSNQPQHFGDGTRLSIL.

The rearrangement uses TRBV6-5 and TRBJ2-5; TRBD1 matches 7 bases. Germline V gene sequence: CDR1 MNHEY, CDR2 SVGAGI. V trimming: 7 bases; J trimming: 6 bases; junction bases outside the gene matches: 8. The CDR3 is 13 amino acids. The CDR3 reads CASNRGRGKTQYF. The DNA of the CDR3 is TGTGCCAGCAACAGGGGCAGGGGTAAGACCCAGTACTTC.

V and J are TRBV7-2 and TRBJ2-3; D remains unclear. V shed 2 bases and J shed 0 bases, with 6 bases lying between them. Germline CDR1 and CDR2: SGHTA and FQGNSA. This CDR3 has 14 amino acids. The CDR3, as DNA: TGTGCCAGCAGCTTACTTACTAGCACAGATACGCAGTATTTT. Translating gives CASSLLTSTDTQYF.

J is TRBJ1-2 and V is TRBV7-9, with D maybe TRBD1 (5 bases). V lost 8 bases and J lost 3, with 10 bases in between. From germline, CDR1 is SEHNR and CDR2 FQNEAQ (reference sequence). This CDR3 comprises 12 residues. The chain's CDR3 is CASRKQDYGYTF. CDR3 DNA: TGTGCCAGCCGGAAACAGGACTATGGCTACACCTTC.

This clone was counted a few times. V and J are TRBV7-9 and TRBJ1-2; D remains ambiguous. This CDR3 comprises 15 residues. Trimming shortened V by 2 bases and J by 2 bases, and 12 bases separated the two germline ends. Germline CDR1 reads SEHNR; CDR2 reads FQNEAQ (reference sequence). The CDR3 DNA reads as TGTGCCAGCAGCTTATTAGCGGAAGGGAACTATGGCTACACCTTC. Its protein is CASSLLAEGNYGYTF.

V is TRBV27 and J is TRBJ1-2; 7 bases map to TRBD1. Germline V lookup: CDR1 MNHEY, CDR2 SMNVEV (reference sequence). The CDR3 loop spans 14 amino acids. The V and J ends lost 7 bases and 4 bases, in that order; junction bases with no gene match: 9. For the CDR3, the DNA is TGTGCCAGCACTCCCTCCGGGACAGCCTATGGCTACACCTTC. Translated: CASTPSGTAYGYTF.

This clone was counted a single time. The V and J genes are TRBV15 and TRBJ2-7; TRBD2 matches 8 bases. Germline CDR1 and CDR2: LNHNV and YYDKDF (reference sequence). The V and J ends lost 1 base and 6 bases, in that order; junction bases with no gene match: 2. This CDR3 is 13 amino acids long. Here the CDR3 reads CATSRAGGAEQYF. The CDR3 DNA reads as TGTGCCACCAGCAGAGCGGGGGGGGCCGAGCAGTACTTC.

This chain connects TRBV19 to TRBJ2-1; TRBD2 matches at 12 bases. The CDR3 sequence is 19 residues long. V lost 0 bases and J lost 4; bases outside the gene matches: 10. CDR1 is LNHDA, CDR2 SQIVND, per germline (reference sequence). CDR3 coding DNA: TGTGCCAGTAGTATAGACCTAGCGGGAGGGCCTATTGGATACAATGAGCAGTTCTTC. Translation: CASSIDLAGGPIGYNEQFF.

The chain combines TRBV7-9 with TRBJ1-2; no definite D call. This CDR3 region has 15 residues. V was pared by 1 base and J by 0 bases, with 9 bases between. Germline V gene lookup returns CDR1 SEHNR and CDR2 FQNEAQ (reference sequence). The chain's CDR3 is CASSLEWAPNYGYTF. The CDR3 coding sequence is TGTGCCAGCAGCTTAGAATGGGCCCCTAACTATGGCTACACCTTC.